A selection of T cell receptor beta chains follows, all from one sample in a study of T-cell reconstitution after alpha-beta-depleted transplantation in children. TCRdb recomputed calls from the PCR reads with MiXCR, one row per CDR3 protein. The sample lists around 700,000 distinct CDR3 sequences, about an eighth seen once, with around 0.8% in the top ten. The sample in question was PBMCs, obtained before TCRalphabeta/CD19-depleted stem cell transplant. The source of these receptors is a girl between 2 and 10 years old with congenital amegakaryocytic thrombocytopenia, due to receive a stem cell transplant. CDR3s include the opening cysteine and the closing phenylalanine or tryptophan. Each record gives: D gene, clone size, J gene, V gene, CDR3 length, CDR3 DNA, CDR3 protein. A D gene is named only where the DNA matches it firmly. Where a row states a size, it is once, few, many or the class of an expanded clone; other rows omit it.

d_gene: TRBD2; abundance: NA; j_gene: TRBJ2-1; v_gene: TRBV14; len: 16; CDR3nt: TGTGCCAGCAGCGACGCGACTAGCGGGAGTTTTTATGAGCAGTTCTTC; CDR3aa: CASSDATSGSFYEQFF
d_gene: TRBD1; abundance: few; j_gene: TRBJ2-7; v_gene: TRBV29-1; len: 12; CDR3nt: TGCAGCGTAAGAGAACAGGGGACCGAGCAGTACTTC; CDR3aa: CSVREQGTEQYF
d_gene: NA; abundance: NA; j_gene: TRBJ2-2; v_gene: TRBV5-1; len: 13; CDR3nt: TGCGCCAGCTATTCGACACAGCCCGGGGAGCTGTTTTTT; CDR3aa: CASYSTQPGELFF
d_gene: TRBD2; abundance: many; j_gene: TRBJ2-3; v_gene: TRBV29-1; len: 16; CDR3nt: TGCAGCGTTGAAGACTATGGCGGGAGGGATGGAGATACGCAGTATTTT; CDR3aa: CSVEDYGGRDGDTQYF
d_gene: TRBD1; abundance: many; j_gene: TRBJ1-5; v_gene: TRBV12-5; len: 16; CDR3nt: TGTGCTAGTGGTTTGGGACAGGGGGCGTCGGGTCAGCCCCAGCATTTT; CDR3aa: CASGLGQGASGQPQHF
d_gene: NA; abundance: NA; j_gene: TRBJ2-1; v_gene: TRBV20-1; len: 16; CDR3nt: TGCAGTGCTAGCCCCTGGGGAACAGAGACCTACAATGAGCAGTTCTTC; CDR3aa: CSASPWGTETYNEQFF
d_gene: TRBD1; abundance: many; j_gene: TRBJ2-5; v_gene: TRBV27; len: 14; CDR3nt: TGTGCCAGAAGTTTCGGGACAGCTAAAGAGACCCAGTACTTC; CDR3aa: CARSFGTAKETQYF
d_gene: NA; abundance: NA; j_gene: TRBJ2-7; v_gene: TRBV5-6; len: 15; CDR3nt: TGTGCCAGCAGCTTGTTTGGCCGGAGCTCCTACGAGCAGTACTTC; CDR3aa: CASSLFGRSSYEQYF
d_gene: TRBD1; abundance: many; j_gene: TRBJ1-2; v_gene: TRBV27; len: 15; CDR3nt: TGTGCCAGCAGTCTACTGGGACAGGGGGCGCGTGGCTACACCTTC; CDR3aa: CASSLLGQGARGYTF
d_gene: TRBD1; abundance: few; j_gene: TRBJ2-7; v_gene: TRBV12-3/TRBV12-4; len: 14; CDR3nt: TGTGCCAGCAAAACCGGGACAGAAACATACGAGCAGTACTTC; CDR3aa: CASKTGTETYEQYF
d_gene: NA; abundance: once; j_gene: TRBJ2-3; v_gene: TRBV28; len: 15; CDR3nt: TGTGCCAGCAGTTTGAGGTCCTGGAGCACAGATACGCAGTATTTT; CDR3aa: CASSLRSWSTDTQYF
d_gene: NA; abundance: many; j_gene: TRBJ2-3; v_gene: TRBV6-1; len: 15; CDR3nt: TGTGCCGCATCTCCAGGGGCAGGGCGCACAGATACGCAGTATTTT; CDR3aa: CAASPGAGRTDTQYF
d_gene: NA; abundance: NA; j_gene: TRBJ1-1; v_gene: TRBV5-1; len: 13; CDR3nt: TGCGCCAGCAGCCTAGTCCGGCACACTGAAGCTTTCTTT; CDR3aa: CASSLVRHTEAFF
d_gene: NA; abundance: NA; j_gene: TRBJ2-1; v_gene: TRBV7-3; len: 15; CDR3nt: TGTGCCAGCAGCTTAAGCTTGGGGACTCGAAATGAGCAGTTCTTC; CDR3aa: CASSLSLGTRNEQFF
d_gene: TRBD1; abundance: many; j_gene: TRBJ2-1; v_gene: TRBV6-5; len: 17; CDR3nt: TGTGCCAGCAGTACACTCAGAGGGACAGGGTATTTGAATGAGCAGTTCTTC; CDR3aa: CASSTLRGTGYLNEQFF
d_gene: TRBD1; abundance: NA; j_gene: TRBJ2-4; v_gene: TRBV5-1; len: 16; CDR3nt: TGCGCCAGCGCGGTCACAGGGGGCCGGGCCAAAAACATTCAGTACTTC; CDR3aa: CASAVTGGRAKNIQYF
d_gene: NA; abundance: once; j_gene: TRBJ2-2; v_gene: TRBV14; len: 15; CDR3nt: TGTGCCAGCAGCCAAGATTTGTATCGCACCGGGGAGCTGTTTTTT; CDR3aa: CASSQDLYRTGELFF
d_gene: NA; abundance: few; j_gene: TRBJ2-7; v_gene: TRBV29-1; len: 15; CDR3nt: TGCAGCGTTGAGATCCAACGCGGACTCTCCTACGAGCAGTACTTC; CDR3aa: CSVEIQRGLSYEQYF
d_gene: NA; abundance: NA; j_gene: TRBJ2-7; v_gene: TRBV19; len: 15; CDR3nt: TGTGCCAGTAGTATGTTAGCGAGCACCTCCTACGAGCAGTACTTC; CDR3aa: CASSMLASTSYEQYF
d_gene: NA; abundance: few; j_gene: TRBJ2-2; v_gene: TRBV12-3/TRBV12-4; len: 13; CDR3nt: TGTGCCAGCAGTTTTCGGGGAGACGGGGAGCTGTTTTTT; CDR3aa: CASSFRGDGELFF
d_gene: NA; abundance: NA; j_gene: TRBJ2-1; v_gene: TRBV3-1; len: 15; CDR3nt: TGTGCCAGCAGCCACCCGGCGGGACATCCGTATGAGCAGTTCTTC; CDR3aa: CASSHPAGHPYEQFF
d_gene: NA; abundance: many; j_gene: TRBJ2-2; v_gene: TRBV20-1; len: 15; CDR3nt: TGCAGTGCTATACCAGGGGATTCCTTCACCGGGGAGCTGTTTTTT; CDR3aa: CSAIPGDSFTGELFF
d_gene: NA; abundance: NA; j_gene: TRBJ1-1; v_gene: TRBV20-1; len: 14; CDR3nt: TGCAGTGCGGACCGCAGGGGATGGAACACTGAAGCTTTCTTT; CDR3aa: CSADRRGWNTEAFF